This T cell receptor beta chain was retrieved from a study of T-cell reconstitution after alpha-beta-depleted transplantation in children. This clonotype was counted ten times or more. V lost 3 bases and J lost 6; bases outside the gene matches: 11. The CDR3 sequence is 16 residues long. Germline CDR1 SNHLY, CDR2 FYNNEI. TCRbeta library construction was performed incorporating unique molecular identifiers. In TCRdb, the PCR reads were re-called with MiXCR into one record per CDR3 protein. Among about 400,000 distinct CDR3 sequences listed, roughly 15% were seen once. The sequencing used PBMCs, collected from the stem cell graft. This chain connects TRBV2 to TRBJ2-1, with 7 bases fitting TRBD2. This receptor was identified in a human donor who donated a stem cell graft to a child with Fanconi anemia. DNA of the CDR3: TGTGCCAGCAGTGAGACTGGTCTAGCGGTCTTCAATGAGCAGTTCTTC. It is translated as CASSETGLAVFNEQFF.